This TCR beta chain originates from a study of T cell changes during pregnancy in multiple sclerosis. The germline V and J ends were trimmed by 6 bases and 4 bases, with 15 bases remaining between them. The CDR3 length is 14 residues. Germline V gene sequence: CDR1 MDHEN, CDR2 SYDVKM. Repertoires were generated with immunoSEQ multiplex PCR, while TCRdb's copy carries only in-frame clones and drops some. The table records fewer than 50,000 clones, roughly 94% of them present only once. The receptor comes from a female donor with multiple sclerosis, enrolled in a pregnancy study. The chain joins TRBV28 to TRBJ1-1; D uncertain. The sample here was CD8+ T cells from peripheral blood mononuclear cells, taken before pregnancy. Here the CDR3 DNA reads TGTGCCAGCAGCTCGGGAGGTCGGGCCACTGAAGCTTTCTTT. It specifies CASSSGGRATEAFF. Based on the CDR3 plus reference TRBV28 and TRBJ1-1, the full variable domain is DVKVTQSSRYLVKRTGEKVFLECVQDMDHENMFWYRQDPGLGLRLIYFSYDVKMKEKGDIPEGYSVSREKKERFSLILESASTNQTSMYLCASSSGGRATEAFFGQGTRLTVV.